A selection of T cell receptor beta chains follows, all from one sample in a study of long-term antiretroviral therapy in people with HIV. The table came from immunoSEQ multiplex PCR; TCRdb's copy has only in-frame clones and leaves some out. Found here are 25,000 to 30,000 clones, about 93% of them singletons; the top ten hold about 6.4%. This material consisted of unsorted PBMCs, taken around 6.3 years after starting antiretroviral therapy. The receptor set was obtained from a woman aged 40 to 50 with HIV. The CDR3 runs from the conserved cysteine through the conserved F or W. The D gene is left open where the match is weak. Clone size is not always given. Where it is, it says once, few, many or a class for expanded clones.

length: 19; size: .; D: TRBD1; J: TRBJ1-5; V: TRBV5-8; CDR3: CASSLDFGTGLYSNQPQHF; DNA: TGTGCCAGCAGCTTGGATTTTGGGACAGGCCTTTATAGCAATCAGCCCCAGCATTTT
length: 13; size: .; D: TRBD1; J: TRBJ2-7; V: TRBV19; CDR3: CASSTRGRYEQYF; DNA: TGTGCCAGTAGTACCAGGGGGCGGTACGAGCAGTACTTC
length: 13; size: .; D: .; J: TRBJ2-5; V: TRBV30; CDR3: CACNKRNQETQYF; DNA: TGTGCCTGTAACAAGCGAAACCAAGAGACCCAGTACTTC
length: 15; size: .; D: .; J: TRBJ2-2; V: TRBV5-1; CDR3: CASRLWGRDTGELFF; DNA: TGCGCCAGCCGCCTCTGGGGGAGAGACACCGGGGAGCTGTTTTTT
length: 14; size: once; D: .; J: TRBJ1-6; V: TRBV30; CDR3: CAWKPQGGNSPLHF; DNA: TGTGCCTGGAAACCACAGGGAGGCAATTCACCCCTCCACTTT
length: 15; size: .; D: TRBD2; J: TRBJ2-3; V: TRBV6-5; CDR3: CASRVMAGGLDTQYF; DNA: TGTGCCAGCAGGGTTATGGCGGGGGGGTTGGATACGCAGTATTTT
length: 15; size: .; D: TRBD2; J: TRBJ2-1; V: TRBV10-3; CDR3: CAISAGTSGGNEQFF; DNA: TGTGCCATCAGTGCCGGGACTAGCGGGGGTAATGAGCAGTTCTTC
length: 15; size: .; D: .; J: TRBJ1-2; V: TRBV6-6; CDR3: CASSSDTDSNYGYTF; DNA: TGTGCCAGCAGTTCCGACACCGACTCAAACTATGGCTACACCTTC
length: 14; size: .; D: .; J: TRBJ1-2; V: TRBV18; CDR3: CASSPSGTVKGYTF; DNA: TGTGCCAGCTCACCGTCAGGGACGGTTAAGGGCTACACCTTC
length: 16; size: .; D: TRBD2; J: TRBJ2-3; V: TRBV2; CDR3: CASGLAGSASTDTQYF; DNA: TGTGCCAGCGGACTAGCGGGGAGTGCTAGCACAGATACGCAGTATTTT
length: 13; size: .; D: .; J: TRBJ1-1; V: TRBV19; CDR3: CASSTGYGTEAFF; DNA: TGTGCCAGTAGTACAGGGTACGGGACTGAAGCTTTCTTT
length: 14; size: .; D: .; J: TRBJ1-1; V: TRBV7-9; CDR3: CASRPPTGNTEAFF; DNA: TGTGCCAGCAGACCTCCGACAGGGAACACTGAAGCTTTCTTT
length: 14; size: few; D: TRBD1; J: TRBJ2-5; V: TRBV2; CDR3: CASKGTGGEVTQYF; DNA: TGTGCCAGCAAAGGGACAGGGGGCGAGGTGACCCAGTACTTC
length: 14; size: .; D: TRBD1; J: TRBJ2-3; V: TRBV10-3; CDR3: CAISGGTGTDTQYF; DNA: TGTGCCATCAGTGGAGGGACAGGCACAGATACGCAGTATTTT
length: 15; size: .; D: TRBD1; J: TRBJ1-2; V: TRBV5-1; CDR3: CASSPGQGANYGYTF; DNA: TGCGCCAGCAGCCCTGGACAGGGGGCAAACTATGGCTACACCTTC
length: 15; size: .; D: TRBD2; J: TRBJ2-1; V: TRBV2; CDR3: CASRRLAGGYNEQFF; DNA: TGTGCCAGCCGACGACTAGCGGGGGGCTACAATGAGCAGTTCTTC
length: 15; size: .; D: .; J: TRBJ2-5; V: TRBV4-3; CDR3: CASSQSPGLGETQYF; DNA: TGCGCCAGCAGCCAAAGTCCCGGGTTGGGGGAGACCCAGTACTTC
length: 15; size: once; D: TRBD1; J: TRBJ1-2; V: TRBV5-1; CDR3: CASSSAGTGFRGYTF; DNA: TGCGCCAGCAGCTCGGCCGGGACAGGGTTTCGTGGCTACACCTTC
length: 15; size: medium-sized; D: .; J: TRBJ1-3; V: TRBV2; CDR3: CASSEDEGRGNTIYF; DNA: TGTGCCAGCAGTGAAGACGAGGGGAGGGGAAACACCATATATTTT
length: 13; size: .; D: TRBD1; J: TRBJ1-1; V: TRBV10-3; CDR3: CAISRQGNTEAFF; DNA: TGTGCCATCAGTAGACAGGGGAACACTGAAGCTTTCTTT
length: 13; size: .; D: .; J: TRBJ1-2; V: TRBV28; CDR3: CASSLQLNYGYTF; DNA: TGTGCCAGCAGTCTACAGCTTAACTATGGCTACACCTTC
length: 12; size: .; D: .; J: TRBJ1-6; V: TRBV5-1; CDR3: CASSLEGNWMFF; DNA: TGCGCCAGCAGCTTGGAGGGGAATTGGATGTTCTTT
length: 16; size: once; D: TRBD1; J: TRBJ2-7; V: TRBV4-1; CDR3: CASSQARDRVFHEQYF; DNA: TGCGCCAGCAGCCAAGCCCGGGACAGGGTATTCCACGAGCAGTACTTC
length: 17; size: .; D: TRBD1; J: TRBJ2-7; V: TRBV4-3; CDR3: CASSQETGQGGFYEQYF; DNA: TGCGCCAGCAGCCAAGAAACGGGACAGGGGGGTTTCTACGAGCAGTACTTC
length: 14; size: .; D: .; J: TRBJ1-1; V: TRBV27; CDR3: CASSLAAGLTEAFF; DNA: TGTGCCAGCAGTTTGGCGGCAGGGTTAACTGAAGCTTTCTTT
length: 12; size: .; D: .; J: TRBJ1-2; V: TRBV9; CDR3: CASSEQLGGYTF; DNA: TGTGCCAGCAGCGAACAGTTGGGTGGCTACACCTTC
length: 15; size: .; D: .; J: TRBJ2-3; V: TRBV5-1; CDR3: CASRAGQGNTDTQYF; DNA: TGCGCCAGCAGAGCGGGACAAGGCAACACAGATACGCAGTATTTT